The 31 T cell receptor beta chains listed next were all sequenced from one sample in a study of identical twins. TCRdb called the 5' RACE reads again in MiXCR, with one record for every CDR3 protein. Of just over 500,000 distinct CDR3 sequences listed, less than 25% are singletons. This sample was shared with a second study, whose subject was T cells expressing NK-cell markers.

Sequenced sample: CD4+ T cells sorted from blood. These TCRs come from a young woman in good health.

This rearrangement joins TRBV13 to TRBJ1-1; TRBD1 agrees at 9 bases. The CDR3 is 17 residues long. The germline CDR1 and CDR2 sequences are PRHDT and FYEKMQ (reference sequence). After removal of 3 bases from V and 0 bases from J, the junction contained 8 bases not matched to a gene. CDR3 nucleotides: TGTGCCAGCAGCTTCGGACAGGGGAGATTTATGAACACTGAAGCTTTCTTT. Protein: CASSFGQGRFMNTEAFF.

This clonotype appeared a few times. V usage is TRBV15 and J usage is TRBJ1-2, with D unclear. CDR1 LNHNV and CDR2 YYDKDF come from the germline V gene (reference sequence). The CDR3 is made up of 13 amino acids. The V end lost 4 bases, the J end lost 8 bases, and 14 bases lay between the germline ends. The CDR3 reads CATSTKVGRGYTF. DNA of the CDR3: TGTGCCACCAGCACCAAGGTCGGGAGAGGCTACACCTTC. Full variable domain (rest looked up from reference TRBV15 and TRBJ1-2): DAMVIQNPRYQVTQFGKPVTLSCSQTLNHNVMYWYQQKSSQAPKLLFHYYDKDFNNEADTPDNFQSRRPNTSFCFLDIRSPGLGDTAMYLCATSTKVGRGYTFGSGTRLTVV.

This clonotype came up a few times. Written as DNA, the CDR3 is TGTGCCACCAGTGGAAAGGTGGGGGAATACAATGAGCAGTTCTTC. Amino acids: CATSGKVGEYNEQFF. The rearrangement uses TRBV24-1 and TRBJ2-1, with D tentatively TRBD1 or TRBD2 (5 bases each). Germline lookup yields CDR1 KGHDR and CDR2 SFDVKD. The CDR3 covers 15 residues. The V end lost 5 bases, the J end lost 4 bases, and 14 bases lay between the germline ends.

The rearrangement uses TRBV12-5 and TRBJ2-5; the match to TRBD1 covers 7 bases. Germline trimming cut 0 bases from V and 4 bases from J; bases unmatched to any gene: 5. This CDR3 has 15 residues. The germline gives CDR1 LGHNT, CDR2 FRNRAP. This CDR3 is CASGLVGDSRETQYF. DNA of the CDR3: TGTGCTAGTGGTTTGGTCGGGGACAGCCGAGAGACCCAGTACTTC.

This chain links TRBV20-1 with TRBJ2-1, with D perhaps TRBD2 (6 bases). Trimming took off 5 bases at V and 5 bases at J, with 13 bases between the two ends. Germline V gives CDR1 DFQATT, CDR2 SNEGSKA (reference sequence). CDR3 size: 13 residues. For the CDR3, the DNA is TGCAGTGCTCCCGGGACTGAGAACAATGAGCAGTTCTTC. This encodes CSAPGTENNEQFF.

The chain recombines TRBV7-2 with TRBJ1-6; possibly TRBD1 for D (5 bases). Germline CDR1 is SGHTA and CDR2 is FQGNSA. The germline V and J ends were trimmed by 5 bases and 9 bases, with 17 bases remaining between them. The CDR3 spans 15 residues. The DNA of the CDR3 is TGTGCCAGCAGCACCAGTGGCCCCGGGGGTTCACCCCTCCACTTT. Its protein product is CASSTSGPGGSPLHF.

This clonotype was observed a single time. V usage is TRBV3-1 and J usage is TRBJ2-2; D not resolved. Looked up from germline, CDR1 is LGHDT and CDR2 is YNNKEL (reference sequence). The CDR3 sequence is 17 residues long. V was pared by 3 bases and J by 1 base, with 15 bases between. CDR3 residues: CASSQGITPRNTGELFF. The CDR3 region has the DNA TGTGCCAGCAGCCAGGGTATCACCCCGAGGAACACCGGGGAGCTGTTTTTT.

There are a few counts of this clonotype. This rearrangement joins TRBV7-2 to TRBJ2-1; D ambiguous. The CDR3 consists of 15 residues. Germline values: CDR1 SGHTA, CDR2 FQGNSA. Trimming removed 5 bases at V and 3 bases at J, with 14 bases between. For the CDR3, the DNA is TGTGCCAGCAGCACCCGACACGGAGTCTACAATGAGCAGTTCTTC. It is translated as CASSTRHGVYNEQFF.

The genes are TRBV20-1 and TRBJ1-2; a weak D match, TRBD1 (6 bases). The CDR3 sequence is 11 residues long. CDR1 and CDR2 from the germline V gene are DFQATT and SNEGSKA (reference sequence). The CDR3 DNA reads TGCAGCATCAGAGAAGGGGGTGGCTACACCTTC. Translating gives CSIREGGGYTF.

This clonotype has just a few counts. The chain carries TRBV7-9 and TRBJ2-1; possible D gene TRBD2, 6 bases. The V end was cut by 5 bases, the J end by 11 bases, with 10 bases between. The CDR3 extends over 11 amino acids. Germline lookup yields CDR1 SEHNR and CDR2 FQNEAQ (reference sequence). In DNA, the CDR3 is TGTGCCAGCAGCCGGAGGGACCAGCAGTTCTTC. Protein sequence: CASSRRDQQFF.

This clonotype has ten or more counts. The rearrangement links TRBV20-1 to TRBJ1-1; D call uncertain. Per germline, CDR1 DFQATT and CDR2 SNEGSKA (reference sequence). Trimming stripped 4 bases from V and 4 bases from J, with 16 bases between. This CDR3 is built from 14 residues. Here the CDR3 DNA reads TGCAGTGCTATCTCAGTTCGGACCAGCACTGAAGCTTTCTTT. The encoded protein is CSAISVRTSTEAFF.

This clonotype came up many times. The chain joins TRBV29-1 to TRBJ1-1; a weak D match, TRBD1 (6 bases). Per germline, CDR1 SQVTM and CDR2 ANQGSEA. This CDR3 comprises 13 residues. Trimming removed 7 bases from V and 5 bases from J, with 17 bases in between. CDR3 DNA: TGCAGCGCCTTCAACAGGGAGAGGACTGAAGCTTTCTTT. This codes for CSAFNRERTEAFF.

The chain links TRBV3-1 to TRBJ2-1, with TRBD1 matching over 8 bases. CDR1 and CDR2 (germline): LGHDT, YNNKEL (reference sequence). CDR3 length equals 16 residues. The junction had 4 bases not matched to a gene; V was cut back by 2 bases and J by 1 base. CDR3 nucleotide sequence: TGTGCCAGCAGCCAACTCGGACAGGGATCCTACAATGAGCAGTTCTTC. Its translation is CASSQLGQGSYNEQFF.

Ten or more counts support this clonotype. This rearrangement joins TRBV29-1 to TRBJ1-2; D ambiguous. V gave up 3 bases and J gave up 2 bases, with 10 bases separating them. The CDR3 loop spans 13 amino acids. Germline V gene data show CDR1 as SQVTM and CDR2 as ANQGSEA. CDR3 protein: CSVESAVNYGYTF. In DNA, the CDR3 is TGCAGCGTTGAGTCGGCGGTGAACTATGGCTACACCTTC.

V usage is TRBV6-2 or TRBV6-3 and J usage is TRBJ2-7; possibly TRBD1 for D (5 bases). Germline CDR1 is MNHEY and CDR2 is SVGEGT. V was cut by 8 bases and J by 2 bases, with 13 bases left in between. CDR3 length: 13 residues. This CDR3 reads CASRDATAYEQYF. The CDR3 bases are TGTGCCAGCCGCGACGCGACAGCCTACGAGCAGTACTTC.

This clonotype has more than one count but fewer than ten. The chain links TRBV3-1 to TRBJ1-1, with D tentatively TRBD1 (6 bases). This CDR3 has 14 amino acids. Germline V gene lookup returns CDR1 LGHDT and CDR2 YNNKEL (reference sequence). V lost 2 bases, J lost 1 base, and 8 bases lay in between. The chain's CDR3 is CASSQLGGNTEAFF. CDR3 in DNA: TGTGCCAGCAGCCAACTAGGGGGGAACACTGAAGCTTTCTTT.

The chain combines TRBV6-2 or TRBV6-3 with TRBJ2-2, with 10 positions matching TRBD1. Per the germline V gene, CDR1 is MNHEY and CDR2 is SVGEGT. CDR3 length equals 16 residues. The J segment lost 1 base and the V segment lost 5 bases, leaving 4 bases of the junction unmatched. CDR3 sequence reads: CASSTRTGGNTGELFF. The CDR3, as DNA: TGTGCCAGCAGTACCCGGACAGGGGGGAACACCGGGGAGCTGTTTTTT.

The chain's CDR3 is CASSSREQGRAFF. CDR3 nucleotides: TGTGCCAGCAGTTCCAGGGAACAGGGGAGAGCTTTCTTT. V is TRBV27 and J is TRBJ1-1, with 7 bases aligning to TRBD1. CDR3 length: 13 amino acids. Germline CDR1 MNHEY, CDR2 SMNVEV (reference sequence). After removal of 4 bases from V and 10 bases from J, the junction contained 9 bases not matched to a gene.

CDR3 residues: CASGLGVPPYEQYF. CDR3 nucleotide sequence: TGTGCTAGTGGTCTAGGGGTCCCCCCCTACGAGCAGTACTTC. J is TRBJ2-7 and V is TRBV12-5; D possibly corresponds to TRBD1 (5 bases). Trimming removed 5 bases from V and 2 bases from J, with 13 bases in between. This CDR3 contains 14 residues. Germline CDR1 LGHNT, CDR2 FRNRAP.

The J gene is TRBJ2-1, the V gene TRBV15; 10 bases fit TRBD1. There are 14 residues in the CDR3. From germline, CDR1 is LNHNV and CDR2 YYDKDF (reference sequence). V trimming: 2 bases; J trimming: 8 bases; junction bases outside the gene matches: 3. CDR3 sequence (DNA): TGTGCCACCAGCAGATCCGGGACAGGGGATGAGCAGTTCTTC. It translates to CATSRSGTGDEQFF.

V is TRBV7-3 and J is TRBJ2-2; possible D gene TRBD2, 6 bases. V shed 8 bases and J shed 6 bases, with 10 bases lying between them. Looked up from germline, CDR1 is SGHTA and CDR2 is FQGTGA. The CDR3 spans 12 residues. The CDR3 nucleotides are TGTGCCAGCGGCACGGGAGCCGGGGAGCTGTTTTTT. Translation: CASGTGAGELFF. The full variable domain, its missing parts supplied by reference TRBV7-3 and TRBJ2-2, is GAGVSQTPSNKVTEKGKYVELRCDPISGHTALYWYRQSLGQGPEFLIYFQGTGAADDSGLPNDRFFAVRPEGSVSTLKIQRTERGDSAVYLCASGTGAGELFFGEGSRLTVL.

This chain connects TRBV25-1 to TRBJ2-1; 8 bases map to TRBD1. Germline CDR1 is MGHDK and CDR2 is SYGVNS. V lost 3 bases, J lost 5 bases, and 6 bases stayed unmatched. This CDR3 comprises 15 residues. The DNA of the CDR3 is TGTGCCAGCAGTGACCCCGGGACAGGCGACAATGAGCAGTTCTTC. Protein sequence: CASSDPGTGDNEQFF.

This clonotype occurred many times. V is TRBV20-1 and J is TRBJ2-3, with 10 bases aligning to TRBD2. This CDR3 is built from 14 residues. Germline V gene sequence: CDR1 DFQATT, CDR2 SNEGSKA (reference sequence). The V and J ends lost 6 bases and 4 bases, in that order; junction bases with no gene match: 7. The CDR3 bases are TGCAGTGCCCCCCTAGCGGGGGTTGCAGATACGCAGTATTTT. Its translation is CSAPLAGVADTQYF.

This rearrangement joins TRBV12-3 or TRBV12-4 to TRBJ2-5; 9 nucleotides line up with TRBD1. V was pared by 5 bases and J by 5 bases, with 6 bases of the junction left unmatched. This CDR3 is built from 14 residues. The CDR3 spells CASSTGGAGETQYF. Written as DNA, the CDR3 is TGTGCCAGCAGTACAGGGGGCGCAGGGGAGACCCAGTACTTC.

The gene calls are TRBV20-1 and TRBJ2-5, with 9 bases matching TRBD1. Germline CDR1 and CDR2: DFQATT and SNEGSKA (reference sequence). With 6 bases clipped from V and 1 base from J, the junction kept 9 bases outside the gene matches. The CDR3 has 15 amino acids. CDR3 loop: CSALDRGRGQETQYF. CDR3 bases: TGCAGTGCCCTAGACAGGGGGAGAGGCCAAGAGACCCAGTACTTC.

The chain is built from TRBV18 and TRBJ2-6, with a possible D match to TRBD2 (5 bases). In germline, CDR1 is KGHSH, CDR2 LQKENI. The CDR3 totals 18 residues. V lost 2 bases and J lost 0, with 14 bases in between. This CDR3 reads CASSPSLDGSSGANVLTF. CDR3 bases: TGTGCCAGCTCACCAAGCCTAGATGGGAGCTCTGGGGCCAACGTCCTGACTTTC.

The V and J genes are TRBV20-1 and TRBJ2-5; D not certain. Trimming cost V 6 bases and J 0 bases, with 5 bases left between them. The germline gives CDR1 DFQATT, CDR2 SNEGSKA (reference sequence). CDR3 length: 11 amino acids. The DNA of the CDR3 is TGCAGTGCCCTGTACCAAGAGACCCAGTACTTC. Translating gives CSALYQETQYF.

Here the CDR3 reads CASSLLDDYYYGYTF. The CDR3 DNA reads as TGTGCCAGCAGCTTGTTGGATGATTACTACTATGGCTACACCTTC. The chain combines TRBV5-6 with TRBJ1-2; D gene uncertain. The V gene lost 1 base and the J gene lost 3 bases, with 13 bases spanning the gap. The CDR3 is made up of 15 amino acids. CDR1 and CDR2 from the germline V gene are SGHDT and YYEEEE.

This clonotype came up many times. This chain's CDR3 is CSASTGTNTEAFF. CDR3 coding DNA: TGCAGCGCCTCGACAGGGACGAACACTGAAGCTTTCTTT. V gene TRBV29-1 combines with J gene TRBJ1-1; 7 bases agree with TRBD1. The length of the CDR3 is 13 residues. Germline V gene sequence: CDR1 SQVTM, CDR2 ANQGSEA. V lost 7 bases to trimming and J lost 1 base; unmatched junction nucleotides: 6.

The chain has TRBV12-3 or TRBV12-4 and TRBJ2-3; 7 nucleotides line up with TRBD1. CDR3 size: 17 residues. Losses at the gene ends were 5 bases for V and 5 bases for J; bases not matched to a gene: 16. The CDR3: CASSQGVEQGERDTQYF. For the CDR3, the DNA is TGTGCCAGCAGTCAGGGGGTGGAGCAGGGGGAAAGAGATACGCAGTATTTT.

Ten or more counts support this clonotype. This chain uses TRBV29-1 with TRBJ2-1; 7 bases match TRBD1. CDR1 is SQVTM, CDR2 ANQGSEA, per germline. There are 11 residues in the CDR3. V trimming: 8 bases; J trimming: 7 bases; junction bases outside the gene matches: 5. The CDR3 here is CSIQGVNEQFF. The CDR3 region has the DNA TGCAGCATCCAGGGGGTTAATGAGCAGTTCTTC.